This T cell receptor (beta chain) came from a study of Ad26.COV2.S vaccination and SARS-CoV-2 variants. Looking at the study overall: The donor belonged to the COV1001 Ad26.COV2.S trial arm. Administration of Ad26.COV2.S was intramuscular, either once or twice 56 days apart.

General study findings and limits: Vaccinees reportedly had broad spike-specific CD8+ and CD4+ T cell responses. Spike-specific TCR breadth ran higher among vaccine recipients than placebo recipients.

This clone appeared once. Its antigen is as yet unknown. The CDR3 runs to 15 residues. CDR1 is SGHRS, CDR2 YFSETQ, per germline. Trimming cost V 1 base and J 9 bases; bases outside gene matches: 9. The treatment was: over 15 received Ad26.COV2.S at low or high dose, single or two shots; about 5 received placebo; per-sample allocation not given. Samples were taken on day 63 after the first vaccine or placebo injection. Profiling relied on immunoSEQ multiplex PCR, and the TCRdb table lists in-frame clones only, not all of them. The data show about 350,000 clones, about 89% seen once. Sample: peripheral blood, taken in a trial of Ad26.COV2.S vaccine versus placebo. The chain employs TRBV5-1 and TRBJ2-1, with 8 bases aligning to TRBD1. This TCR derives from a person aged 18 to 65 who received the Ad26.COV2.S COVID-19 vaccine or a placebo. The CDR3 DNA reads TGCGCCAGCAGCTTGCCCTCCCAGGGGGCGGGTGAGCAGTTCTTC. Translated: CASSLPSQGAGEQFF. Variable domain in full (rest from reference TRBV5-1 and TRBJ2-1): KAGVTQTPRYLIKTRGQQVTLSCSPISGHRSVSWYQQTPGQGLQFLFEYFSETQRNKGNFPGRFSGRQFSNSRSEMNVSTLELGDSALYLCASSLPSQGAGEQFFGPGTRLTVL.